These T cell receptor beta chains were read from a single sample in a study of T cell changes during pregnancy in multiple sclerosis. Assay: immunoSEQ multiplex PCR; the TCRdb copy retains only in-frame clones and omits some. The sample lists tens of thousands of clones, 88% occurring once. Source: peripheral blood, taken in the first trimester of pregnancy. Receptors originate from a female donor with multiple sclerosis, enrolled in a pregnancy study. CDR3s include the opening cysteine and the closing phenylalanine or tryptophan. The D gene is left open where the match is weak. The size field is filled for only some rows; it gives once, few, many or a size class.

>TRBD2|NA|TRBV2|TRBJ2-5
TGTGCCAGCAGTCCGGGACTAGCGGGAGCTAAGGAGACCCAGTACTTC
CASSPGLAGAKETQYF
>NA|NA|TRBV7-9|TRBJ1-2
TGTGCCAGCAGCTTAGGACAGTCATCTCTATCCGGCTACACCTTC
CASSLGQSSLSGYTF
>TRBD1|NA|TRBV6-5|TRBJ1-1
TGTGCCAGCAGTTACTCTGGACAGGAGAACACTGAAGCTTTCTTT
CASSYSGQENTEAFF
>TRBD1|NA|TRBV6-4|TRBJ2-7
TGTGCCAGCAGGAGACAGGGGCGATCCTACGAGCAGTACTTC
CASRRQGRSYEQYF
>NA|NA|TRBV7-2|TRBJ2-1
TGTGCCAGCAGCCCACGACTCTACAATGAGCAGTTCTTC
CASSPRLYNEQFF
>NA|NA|TRBV6-1|TRBJ2-2
TGTGCCACCCATAGAGACATTAACACCGGGGAGCTGTTTTTT
CATHRDINTGELFF
>NA|NA|TRBV7-9|TRBJ2-7
TGTGCCAGCAGCCCCCACAGCTCCTACGAGCAGTACTTC
CASSPHSSYEQYF
>NA|few|TRBV19|TRBJ1-1
TGTGCCAGTAGTATCAGCGGGGTCCAAAACACTGAAGCTTTCTTT
CASSISGVQNTEAFF
>NA|NA|TRBV9|TRBJ2-3
TGTGCCAGCAGCGTTGGAGCGCTCCCAGCAAGTGAAGCAGATACGCAGTATTTT
CASSVGALPASEADTQYF
>TRBD1|NA|TRBV6-4|TRBJ2-4
TGTGCCAGCAGTGACGTGGGACAGGGGGGAAACATTCAGTACTTC
CASSDVGQGGNIQYF
>NA|NA|TRBV9|TRBJ2-7
TGTGCCAGCAGCGTAGAACCGGGGTTAGTGGGCGAGCAGTACTTC
CASSVEPGLVGEQYF
>NA|NA|TRBV6-6|TRBJ2-6
TGTGCCAGCAGTTACGGGCCAGTCTCTGGGGCCAACGTCCTGACTTTC
CASSYGPVSGANVLTF
>TRBD1|NA|TRBV7-9|TRBJ1-4
TGTGCCAGCAGCTTACCCGGGACAGGGTATGAAAAACTGTTTTTT
CASSLPGTGYEKLFF
>NA|NA|TRBV6-5|TRBJ2-3
TGTGCCAGCAGTTACTCTCCGGGAGAGGGGACAGATACGCAGTATTTT
CASSYSPGEGTDTQYF
>TRBD1|NA|TRBV19|TRBJ2-7
TGTGCCAGTAGTAGAACAGGGGTTCCCTACGAGCAGTACTTC
CASSRTGVPYEQYF
>TRBD1|NA|TRBV5-1|TRBJ2-5
TGCGCCAGCAGCGGAGGACAGGGTCAAGAGACCCAGTACTTC
CASSGGQGQETQYF
>NA|NA|TRBV5-1|TRBJ1-2
TGCGCCAGCAGCTTGGATTCAGGGGCTCGTGGCTACACCTTC
CASSLDSGARGYTF